These 23 T cell receptor beta chains originate from one sample sequenced in a study of vaccination effects on CD4 cells after COVID-19. Their antigens remain unidentified. Clones were sequenced by immunoSEQ multiplex PCR, and TCRdb holds only the in-frame ones, with some missing. The top ten hold around 2.4% of the sample, which has 72,000 or so clones, just under 75% seen once. CD4+ T cells were isolated after about nine days of culture. BNT162b2 vaccine or mRNA-1273 vaccine was given to participants in two doses. The specimen comprised CD4+ T cells from PBMCs cultured without peptide, sampled after COVID-19 vaccination. These receptors came from a human donor who received a COVID-19 vaccine.

This clone appeared a single time. The CDR3 bases are TGTGCCTGGAGTGTAGGGGGCGAAAAACTGTTTTTT. Amino acids: CAWSVGGEKLFF. The chain recombines TRBV30 with TRBJ1-4, with 7 bases lining up with TRBD1. The CDR3 is 12 residues long. Trimming removed 0 bases from V and 8 bases from J; junction bases left unmatched: 0. Germline CDR1 GTSNPN, CDR2 SVGIG (reference sequence).

The chain joins TRBV9 to TRBJ1-1, with D possibly matching TRBD1 (5 bases). Per the germline V gene, CDR1 is SGDLS and CDR2 is YYNGEE. The CDR3 spans 18 residues. The germline V and J ends were trimmed by 3 bases and 11 bases, with 32 bases remaining between them. The CDR3 sequence: CASSALPLLSQTQKGAFF. The CDR3 DNA sequence: TGTGCCAGCAGCGCTCTACCCCTCCTAAGCCAGACCCAAAAGGGGGCTTTCTTT.

J is TRBJ1-6 and V is TRBV5-4; 8 bases fit TRBD1. Trimming removed 4 bases from V and 6 bases from J; junction bases left unmatched: 9. The CDR3 is 16 residues long. Germline lookup yields CDR1 SGHNT and CDR2 YYREEE (reference sequence). The CDR3 spells CASSDTDRARNSPLHF. In nucleotides, the CDR3 is TGTGCCAGCAGCGATACGGACAGGGCGCGTAATTCACCCCTCCACTTT.

The CDR3 loop is CATSHRGVNYGYTF. In nucleotides, the CDR3 is TGTGCCACCAGTCATAGGGGGGTCAACTATGGCTACACCTTC. The V and J genes are TRBV24-1 and TRBJ1-2, with TRBD1 as a possible D gene (6 bases). This CDR3 contains 14 residues. Germline values: CDR1 KGHDR, CDR2 SFDVKD. Trimming removed 6 bases at V and 2 bases at J, with 12 bases between.

The rearrangement joins TRBV6-5 to TRBJ2-1, with D possibly TRBD2 on 6 matching bases. Germline assignment: CDR1 MNHEY and CDR2 SVGAGI. Trimming left V 7 bases short and J 11 bases short, with 12 bases between. The CDR3 sequence is 11 residues long. The CDR3 nucleotides are TGTGCCAGCACGGGCGGGGCTAAGCAGTTCTTC. The encoded protein is CASTGGAKQFF.

This rearrangement joins TRBV5-1 to TRBJ1-2; maybe TRBD1 (6 bases). V lost 0 bases to trimming and J lost 4 bases, with 10 bases between them. The CDR3 has 14 residues. CDR1 and CDR2 from the germline V gene are SGHRS and YFSETQ. CDR3 region: CASSLAQGSYGYTF. Here the CDR3 DNA reads TGCGCCAGCAGCTTGGCACAGGGTAGCTATGGCTACACCTTC.

This clone has a single count. V and J are TRBV28 and TRBJ2-1; D possibly matches TRBD1 or TRBD2 (6 bases each). The V end was cut by 8 bases, the J end by 7 bases, with 24 bases between. This CDR3 is built from 16 residues. CDR1 and CDR2 (germline): MDHEN, SYDVKM. The CDR3 DNA sequence: TGTGCCAGCTTCTCGGGTGGGGGGCCCCTTTCAAATGAGCAGTTCTTC. This encodes CASFSGGGPLSNEQFF.

This chain links TRBV4-3 with TRBJ1-6; TRBD1 agrees at 11 bases. This CDR3 contains 14 residues. The germline V gene encodes CDR1 LGHNA and CDR2 YSLEER. Trimming cost V 6 bases and J 9 bases; bases outside gene matches: 4. The CDR3 reads CASSPDRGPSPLHF. CDR3 bases: TGCGCCAGCAGTCCGGACAGGGGGCCTTCACCCCTCCACTTT.

This clone was observed a handful of times. The chain couples TRBV6-6 to TRBJ1-2; D gene uncertain. The CDR3 length is 12 residues. The V end was cut by 6 bases, the J end by 6 bases, with 11 bases between. Germline V gives CDR1 MNHNY, CDR2 SVGAGI (reference sequence). CDR3 coding DNA: TGTGCCAGCAGGAAGGAGGGAAATGGCTACACCTTC. Its translation: CASRKEGNGYTF.

CDR3 amino acids: CASEGRQAQPQHF. In nucleotides, the CDR3 is TGTGCCAGTGAGGGGCGGCAGGCTCAGCCCCAGCATTTT. The J gene is TRBJ1-5, the V gene TRBV19, with D tentatively TRBD1 (5 bases). CDR1 is LNHDA, CDR2 SQIVND, per germline (reference sequence). CDR3 length: 13 amino acids. V lost 8 bases and J 6 bases, leaving 14 bases between the germline ends.

V is TRBV24-1 and J is TRBJ2-1; D possibly uses TRBD1 or TRBD2 (5 bases each). Germline CDR1 and CDR2: KGHDR and SFDVKD. With 7 bases removed from V and 0 bases from J, the gap between germline ends came to 12 bases. The CDR3 sequence is 15 residues long. The CDR3 DNA reads TGTGCCACCAGCGCATCCGGGACCTCCTACAATGAGCAGTTCTTC. Its translation: CATSASGTSYNEQFF.

The sample holds a few counts of this clone. The rearrangement links TRBV5-8 to TRBJ1-1, with D maybe TRBD1 (5 bases). Germline V gene sequence: CDR1 SGHTS, CDR2 YDEGEE. Between the trimmed V and J ends, which lost 7 bases and 4 bases, there was a span of 17 bases. There are 14 residues in the CDR3. The CDR3 coding sequence is TGTGCCAGCCCAACAGGCCGGGATAGCACTGAAGCTTTCTTT. Its translation is CASPTGRDSTEAFF. Together with reference TRBV5-8 and TRBJ1-1, the CDR3 gives the full variable domain: EAGVTQSPTHLIKTRGQQATLRCSPISGHTSVYWYQQALGLGLQFLLWYDEGEERNRGNFPPRFSGRQFPNYSSELNVNALELEDSALYLCASPTGRDSTEAFFGQGTRLTVV.

The chain combines TRBV7-3 with TRBJ2-3; 9 positions agree with TRBD1. This CDR3 has 14 amino acids. With V trimmed by 5 bases and J by 4 bases, 4 bases remained unmatched. Germline CDR1 and CDR2: SGHTA and FQGTGA. CDR3 protein: CASSQDRGPDTQYF. DNA for the CDR3: TGTGCCAGCAGCCAGGACAGGGGTCCAGATACGCAGTATTTT.

This clone was seen more than once but under ten times. The chain joins TRBV2 to TRBJ2-2; 7 positions agree with TRBD2. Trimming cost V 5 bases and J 4 bases; bases outside gene matches: 7. CDR3 size: 15 residues. Germline V CDR1 and CDR2: SNHLY, FYNNEI. The DNA for the CDR3 is TGTGCCAGCAGTCCCGTACTAGCGTCCACCGGGGAGCTGTTTTTT. Its protein product is CASSPVLASTGELFF.

The chain links TRBV5-1 to TRBJ1-2; no definite D call. The CDR3 totals 15 residues. In germline, CDR1 is SGHRS, CDR2 YFSETQ. V dropped 4 bases and J dropped 8 bases, with 21 bases sitting between them. The CDR3 sequence is CASSILTKDVGGYTF. The CDR3 DNA reads as TGCGCCAGCAGCATCCTGACAAAAGACGTTGGGGGCTACACCTTC.

The chain has TRBV9 and TRBJ1-4; 7 nucleotides line up with TRBD1. Unmatched junction bases numbered 10, after V lost 4 bases and J lost 7 bases. Per germline, CDR1 SGDLS and CDR2 YYNGEE. The CDR3 covers 15 residues. The CDR3 loop is CASSPAGTAFEKLFF. Written as DNA, the CDR3 is TGTGCCAGCAGCCCCGCCGGGACAGCCTTTGAAAAACTGTTTTTT.

This clone was detected once. This chain connects TRBV9 to TRBJ2-1; a weak D match, TRBD2 (5 bases). Per germline, CDR1 SGDLS and CDR2 YYNGEE. The CDR3 covers 16 residues. V was trimmed by 4 bases and J by 0 bases, leaving 14 bases between them. This CDR3 reads CASSILATSSYNEQFF. CDR3 nucleotide sequence: TGTGCCAGCAGCATATTAGCGACCAGCTCCTACAATGAGCAGTTCTTC.

The V and J genes are TRBV27 and TRBJ2-3; TRBD2 is a possible D gene (5 bases). The CDR3 runs to 14 residues. The V end was cut by 4 bases, the J end by 0 bases, with 8 bases between. Germline V gives CDR1 MNHEY, CDR2 SMNVEV (reference sequence). The DNA for the CDR3 is TGTGCCAGCAGTTCGTGGACTAGCACAGATACGCAGTATTTT. This sequence encodes CASSSWTSTDTQYF.

The chain is built from TRBV20-1 and TRBJ1-2, with TRBD1 matching 11 bases. This CDR3 has 13 amino acids. CDR1 is DFQATT, CDR2 SNEGSKA, per germline (reference sequence). The V and J ends lost 5 bases and 7 bases, in that order; junction bases with no gene match: 6. The CDR3, as DNA: TGCAGTGCTCGTGGACAGGGGGCGGCTGGCTACACCTTC. Amino acids: CSARGQGAAGYTF.

This clone was counted a single time. This chain joins TRBV18 and TRBJ2-3; D unclear. This CDR3 has 12 amino acids. CDR1 and CDR2 from the germline V gene are KGHSH and LQKENI. The germline V and J ends were trimmed by 5 bases and 4 bases, with 7 bases remaining between them. The CDR3 nucleotides read TGTGCCAGCTCATCCTATCCAGATACGCAGTATTTT. Translated: CASSSYPDTQYF. Together with reference TRBV18 and TRBJ2-3, the CDR3 gives the full variable domain: NAGVMQNPRHLVRRRGQEARLRCSPMKGHSHVYWYRQLPEEGLKFMVYLQKENIIDESGMPKERFSAEFPKEGPSILRIQQVVRGDSAAYFCASSSYPDTQYFGPGTRLTVL.

A remark on this clone: The same CDR3 is also encoded by other DNA sequences in this sample. The CDR3: CASSLTSGGQETQYF. CDR3 coding DNA: TGTGCCAGCAGTTTGACTAGCGGGGGGCAAGAGACCCAGTACTTC. This chain joins TRBV28 and TRBJ2-5; TRBD2 agrees at 13 bases. The CDR3 extends over 15 amino acids. The germline V gene encodes CDR1 MDHEN and CDR2 SYDVKM. J was trimmed by 2 bases and V by 3 bases; bases with no gene match: 0.

This chain joins TRBV7-8 and TRBJ1-6; D gene ambiguous. CDR1 and CDR2 from the germline V gene are SGHVS and FQNEAQ. The CDR3 loop spans 13 amino acids. V was clipped by 4 bases and J by 12 bases, with 13 bases between them. This CDR3 is CASSSDPTGPLHF. CDR3 in DNA: TGTGCCAGCAGCTCAGACCCGACCGGACCCCTCCACTTT.

V and J are TRBV19 and TRBJ1-3; weak D call: TRBD1 (6 bases). The germline V gene has CDR1 LNHDA and CDR2 SQIVND (reference sequence). V was pared by 6 bases and J by 1 base, with 10 bases between. This CDR3 comprises 14 residues. The CDR3 coding sequence is TGTGCCAGTAGACAGGGTGCTTCTGGAAACACCATATATTTT. Translated: CASRQGASGNTIYF.